This is a list of T cell receptor beta chains from one sample in a study of cytomegalovirus exposure and HLA in healthy donors. This table comes from immunoSEQ multiplex PCR, and its TCRdb copy is limited to in-frame clones, with some not included. In the table there are fewer than 120,000 clones, approximately 90% of which are singletons. The sample consisted of PBMCs. The receptors shown here come from a woman aged 25-40 years in good health and CMV-seropositive. Each CDR3 is given with its conserved first and last residue. The order of the fields is J gene, V gene, D gene, clone size, CDR3 protein, CDR3 DNA. D genes are given only for firm matches. Clone sizes are given selectively: once, few, many, or a class where the clone is expanded.

j_gene: TRBJ2-5; v_gene: TRBV4-2; d_gene: NA; abundance: NA; CDR3aa: CASCEETQYF; CDR3nt: TGTGCCAGCTGCGAGGAGACCCAGTACTTC
j_gene: TRBJ1-2; v_gene: TRBV6-5; d_gene: TRBD1; abundance: few; CDR3aa: CASSRRQGGYTF; CDR3nt: TGTGCCAGCAGCCGACGACAGGGCGGCTACACCTTC
j_gene: TRBJ2-7; v_gene: TRBV18; d_gene: NA; abundance: NA; CDR3aa: CASSADHRVAEQYF; CDR3nt: TGTGCCAGCTCCGCCGACCACAGGGTGGCCGAGCAGTACTTC
j_gene: TRBJ2-5; v_gene: TRBV7-9; d_gene: TRBD2; abundance: NA; CDR3aa: CASSFSASGKETQYF; CDR3nt: TGTGCCAGCAGCTTCTCGGCTAGCGGGAAAGAGACCCAGTACTTC
j_gene: TRBJ2-1; v_gene: TRBV11-2; d_gene: NA; abundance: once; CDR3aa: CASSSGFSRNEQFF; CDR3nt: TGTGCCAGCAGCTCGGGTTTTTCAAGGAATGAGCAGTTCTTC
j_gene: TRBJ2-1; v_gene: TRBV29-1; d_gene: NA; abundance: NA; CDR3aa: CSARLGLVHEQFF; CDR3nt: TGCAGCGCGAGGCTGGGGCTAGTACATGAGCAGTTCTTC
j_gene: TRBJ1-4; v_gene: TRBV27; d_gene: NA; abundance: NA; CDR3aa: CASSLGGEKLFF; CDR3nt: TGTGCCAGCAGTTTGGGAGGCGAAAAACTGTTTTTT
j_gene: TRBJ1-1; v_gene: TRBV29-1; d_gene: TRBD1; abundance: NA; CDR3aa: CSVEAPTGGNTEAFF; CDR3nt: TGCAGCGTTGAAGCCCCGACAGGGGGGAACACTGAAGCTTTCTTT
j_gene: TRBJ2-3; v_gene: TRBV10-3; d_gene: TRBD2; abundance: NA; CDR3aa: CAITRTSGPTDTQYF; CDR3nt: TGTGCCATCACTCGGACTAGCGGTCCCACAGATACGCAGTATTTT
j_gene: TRBJ2-7; v_gene: TRBV18; d_gene: NA; abundance: NA; CDR3aa: CASSQGREQYF; CDR3nt: TGTGCCAGCTCACAGGGGCGCGAGCAGTACTTC
j_gene: TRBJ2-3; v_gene: TRBV5-5; d_gene: NA; abundance: NA; CDR3aa: CASSLWDKSTDTQYF; CDR3nt: TGTGCCAGCAGCTTGTGGGACAAGAGCACAGATACGCAGTATTTT
j_gene: TRBJ2-5; v_gene: TRBV19; d_gene: TRBD1; abundance: NA; CDR3aa: CASSSGTAKETQYF; CDR3nt: TGTGCCAGTAGTTCTGGGACAGCGAAAGAGACCCAGTACTTC
j_gene: TRBJ2-7; v_gene: TRBV28; d_gene: TRBD1; abundance: NA; CDR3aa: CASSSGGQGAHEQYF; CDR3nt: TGTGCCAGCAGTTCGGGTGGACAGGGGGCACACGAGCAGTACTTC
j_gene: TRBJ1-2; v_gene: TRBV30; d_gene: TRBD1; abundance: once; CDR3aa: CACSSQGDYGYTF; CDR3nt: TGTGCCTGCAGTTCACAGGGGGACTATGGCTACACCTTC
j_gene: TRBJ2-3; v_gene: TRBV6-5; d_gene: TRBD2; abundance: NA; CDR3aa: CASRQRDSTDTQYF; CDR3nt: TGTGCCAGCAGACAGCGGGATAGCACAGATACGCAGTATTTT
j_gene: TRBJ2-7; v_gene: TRBV7-9; d_gene: TRBD2; abundance: NA; CDR3aa: CASTDSGRNTYEQYF; CDR3nt: TGTGCCAGCACGGATAGCGGGAGGAACACCTACGAGCAGTACTTC
j_gene: TRBJ1-2; v_gene: TRBV30; d_gene: TRBD1; abundance: NA; CDR3aa: CARYRGFPGYTF; CDR3nt: TGTGCCCGCTACAGGGGGTTTCCCGGCTACACCTTC
j_gene: TRBJ1-5; v_gene: TRBV30; d_gene: NA; abundance: NA; CDR3aa: CAWSVPREDQPQHF; CDR3nt: TGTGCCTGGAGTGTACCCAGGGAAGATCAGCCCCAGCATTTT
j_gene: TRBJ2-3; v_gene: TRBV5-1; d_gene: NA; abundance: once; CDR3aa: CASSLVEDTQYF; CDR3nt: TGCGCCAGCAGCTTGGTAGAGGATACGCAGTATTTT